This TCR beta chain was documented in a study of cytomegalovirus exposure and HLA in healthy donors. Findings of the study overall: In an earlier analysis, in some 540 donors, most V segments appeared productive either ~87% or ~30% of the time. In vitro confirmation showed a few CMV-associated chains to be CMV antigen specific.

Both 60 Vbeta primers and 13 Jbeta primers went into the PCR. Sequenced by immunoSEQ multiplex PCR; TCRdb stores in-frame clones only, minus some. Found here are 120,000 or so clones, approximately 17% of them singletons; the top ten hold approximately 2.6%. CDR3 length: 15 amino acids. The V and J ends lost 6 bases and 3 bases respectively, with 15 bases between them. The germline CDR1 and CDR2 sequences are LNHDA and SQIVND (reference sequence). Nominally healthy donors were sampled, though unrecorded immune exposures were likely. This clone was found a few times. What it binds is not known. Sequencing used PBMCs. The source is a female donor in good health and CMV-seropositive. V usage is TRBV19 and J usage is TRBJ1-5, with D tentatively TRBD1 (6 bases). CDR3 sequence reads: CASSFSGQPNQPQHF. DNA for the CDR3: TGTGCCAGTAGCTTTTCCGGACAGCCCAATCAGCCCCAGCATTTT.